The 10 T cell receptor beta chains below were found in one sample sequenced in a study of T cells in localized non-small cell lung cancer. The data were produced by immunoSEQ multiplex PCR, yet TCRdb's version contains in-frame clones alone and is incomplete. In the table there are over 1,500 clones, about 25% of which are singletons. The source was normal lung tissue next to the tumor, collected before any cancer treatment. The source of these receptors is a male donor older than 55 with stage I lung adenocarcinoma.

The rearrangement uses TRBV29-1 and TRBJ1-4; TRBD1 agrees at 7 bases. J gave up 7 bases and V 0 bases, and 8 bases lay outside the gene matches. Germline CDR1 reads SQVTM; CDR2 reads ANQGSEA. The CDR3 consists of 15 residues. The CDR3 DNA follows: TGCAGCGTTGAAGATGGGAGGGGGCGAAGTGAAAAACTGTTTTTT. Protein: CSVEDGRGRSEKLFF.

This clone showed up just a few times. V and J are TRBV11-3 and TRBJ1-6, with D tentatively TRBD1 (6 bases). Germline V gene data show CDR1 as SGHNT and CDR2 as YENEEA. V was clipped by 4 bases and J by 9 bases, with 13 bases between them. The CDR3 consists of 14 residues. The CDR3 reads CASSSSGASSPLHF. CDR3 nucleotides: TGTGCCAGCAGCTCTTCAGGGGCAAGTTCACCCCTCCACTTT. The full variable domain, with the rest looked up from reference TRBV11-3 and TRBJ1-6, is EAGVVQSPRYKIIEKKQPVAFWCNPISGHNTLYWYLQNLGQGPELLIRYENEEAVDDSQLPKDRFSAERLKGVDSTLKIQPAELGDSAVYLCASSSSGASSPLHFGNGTRLTVT.

This clone was seen once. The chain uses TRBV21-1 and TRBJ2-1; TRBD2 is taken as the D call from the table, unchecked against the DNA. TRBV21-1 is a documented pseudogene. CDR3 size: 15 residues. CDR3 amino acids: CASNQGGGLYNEQFF. The CDR3 coding sequence is TGTGCCAGCAACCAGGGCGGGGGGTTATACAATGAGCAGTTCTTC.

This clone was picked up a small number of times. The chain uses TRBV9 and TRBJ2-3, with 11 bases identical to TRBD2. The CDR3 length is 16 residues. Germline V lookup: CDR1 SGDLS, CDR2 YYNGEE. Trimming took 4 bases from V and 5 from J; bases not matched to a gene: 9. As DNA, the CDR3 is TGTGCCAGCAGCCCAGATAGCGGGGGGGCCATAGATACGCAGTATTTT. As protein: CASSPDSGGAIDTQYF. Variable domain in full (rest from reference TRBV9 and TRBJ2-3): DSGVTQTPKHLITATGQRVTLRCSPRSGDLSVYWYQQSLDQGLQFLIQYYNGEERAKGNILERFSAQQFPDLHSELNLSSLELGDSALYFCASSPDSGGAIDTQYFGPGTRLTVL.

This clone qualifies as medium-sized. The J gene is TRBJ1-6, the V gene TRBV11-3, with TRBD1 identical over 7 bases. Losses at the gene ends were 3 bases for V and 11 bases for J; bases not matched to a gene: 13. This CDR3 contains 16 residues. From germline, CDR1 is SGHNT and CDR2 YENEEA. CDR3 sequence: CASSLLARGPRTPLHF. The CDR3 DNA follows: TGTGCCAGCAGCTTGCTTGCAAGGGGGCCCAGAACACCCCTCCACTTT. Looking up the rest from reference TRBV11-3 and TRBJ1-6 gives the full variable domain: EAGVVQSPRYKIIEKKQPVAFWCNPISGHNTLYWYLQNLGQGPELLIRYENEEAVDDSQLPKDRFSAERLKGVDSTLKIQPAELGDSAVYLCASSLLARGPRTPLHFGNGTRLTVT.

By share, this clone ranks as medium-sized. The V call is TRBV6-8, the J call TRBJ1-2; D remains unclear. This CDR3 spans 12 amino acids. CDR1 and CDR2 from the germline V gene are MNHGY and SAAAGT. Trimming cost V 5 bases and J 6 bases, with 10 bases left between them. The CDR3 loop reads CASSPLADGYTF. The CDR3 nucleotides read TGTGCCAGCAGTCCGCTAGCGGATGGCTACACCTTC.

V usage is TRBV6-7 and J usage is TRBJ2-1; 7 nucleotides align to TRBD1. TRBV6-7 is an open reading frame whose function is uncertain. The ends lost 5 bases at V and 14 bases at J; junction bases unmatched: 6. The CDR3 has 11 amino acids. The CDR3 DNA reads TGTGCCAGCAGTGAAGACAGGGTGGAGTTCTTC. This encodes CASSEDRVEFF.

V is TRBV19 and J is TRBJ1-1; D remains ambiguous. CDR1 and CDR2 (germline): LNHDA, SQIVND (reference sequence). The CDR3 totals 16 residues. Trimming stripped 4 bases from V and 1 base from J, with 16 bases between. CDR3 loop: CASSTVTGLANTEAFF. In nucleotides, the CDR3 is TGTGCCAGTAGTACCGTAACGGGGTTGGCGAACACTGAAGCTTTCTTT.

The chain combines TRBV10-2 with TRBJ1-1; tentative D call: TRBD1 (5 bases). V dropped 7 bases and J dropped 3 bases, with 18 bases sitting between them. This CDR3 region has 15 residues. In germline, CDR1 is WSHSY, CDR2 SAAADI. CDR3 DNA sequence: TGCGCCAGCATTCGGCAGGGCCTAAAAGACACTGAAGCTTTCTTT. Protein: CASIRQGLKDTEAFF.

CDR3 DNA: TGTGCCACCAGCAGAGGACTAGCGAGCACAGATACGCAGTATTTT. It specifies CATSRGLASTDTQYF. The J gene is TRBJ2-3, the V gene TRBV15; 8 bases are a match to TRBD2. In germline, CDR1 is LNHNV, CDR2 YYDKDF (reference sequence). The junction had 0 bases not matched to a gene; V was cut back by 1 base and J by 0 bases. The CDR3 sequence is 15 residues long. Variable domain in full (rest from reference TRBV15 and TRBJ2-3): DAMVIQNPRYQVTQFGKPVTLSCSQTLNHNVMYWYQQKSSQAPKLLFHYYDKDFNNEADTPDNFQSRRPNTSFCFLDIRSPGLGDTAMYLCATSRGLASTDTQYFGPGTRLTVL.